The rows below give T cell receptor beta chains drawn from one sample of a study of control samples from healthy donors and cancer patients. Sequencing used immunoSEQ multiplex PCR; TCRdb keeps in-frame clones, though not all of them. Found here are about 120,000 clones, more than 85% of them singletons; the top ten hold roughly 2.6%. Source material: blood. The receptor set was obtained from a man aged 30-40 years in good health. CDR3s include the opening cysteine and the closing phenylalanine or tryptophan.

j_call v_call cdr3_aa
TRBJ1-2 TRBV6-5 CASSKQGQLYGYTF
TRBJ1-5 TRBV6-4 CASREREGGNQPQHF
TRBJ2-6 TRBV30 CARRARGVLTF
TRBJ1-1 TRBV4-2 CASSPLGAGMNTEAFF
TRBJ1-4 TRBV11-2 CASSLEFGGANEKLFF
TRBJ2-3 TRBV6-4 CASLPFWGTDTQYF
TRBJ1-2 TRBV27 CASSLSPPRAYGYTF
TRBJ2-5 TRBV7-9 CASSSGLAGQETQYF
TRBJ1-1 TRBV27 CASSLVGLRGMREAFF
TRBJ1-6 TRBV14 CASSQLSTRSSPLHF
TRBJ1-5 TRBV1 CTPRKPQHF
TRBJ1-5 TRBV5-6 CASSSARTGRQQPQHF
TRBJ1-2 TRBV6-5 CASSYGPGQGGGYTF
TRBJ1-6 TRBV9 CASSRGGSNNSPLHF
TRBJ1-4 TRBV9 CASSVEAGGEKLFF
TRBJ1-5 TRBV6-1 CASSDFGLAQHF
TRBJ1-6 TRBV3-1/TRBV3-2 CASSAKDNSPLHF
TRBJ2-3 TRBV7-2 CASSLGGTLLDTQYF
TRBJ1-4 TRBV7-9 CASSLKGVGEKLFF
TRBJ1-1 TRBV2 CARNPSEYTEAFF
TRBJ1-3 TRBV5-6 CASSLGRTVPYSGNTIYF
TRBJ2-6 TRBV5-8 CASSAWARGANVLTF
TRBJ1-4 TRBV14 CASSQGDRFNEKLFF
TRBJ2-5 TRBV7-9 CASRPVYGETQYF
TRBJ1-6 TRBV30 CAWSFRGPNSPLHF
TRBJ2-3 TRBV7-9 CASSLGQGVTDTQYF
TRBJ1-2 TRBV24-1 CAAKIIKTGPGNYGYTF
TRBJ2-7 TRBV11-1 CASSLNRGSYEQYF
TRBJ1-2 TRBV30 CAWVQGASNYGYTF
TRBJ2-7 TRBV4-1 CASSQRDSAYEQYF
TRBJ1-2 TRBV5-4 CASSLDTGGGYGYTF